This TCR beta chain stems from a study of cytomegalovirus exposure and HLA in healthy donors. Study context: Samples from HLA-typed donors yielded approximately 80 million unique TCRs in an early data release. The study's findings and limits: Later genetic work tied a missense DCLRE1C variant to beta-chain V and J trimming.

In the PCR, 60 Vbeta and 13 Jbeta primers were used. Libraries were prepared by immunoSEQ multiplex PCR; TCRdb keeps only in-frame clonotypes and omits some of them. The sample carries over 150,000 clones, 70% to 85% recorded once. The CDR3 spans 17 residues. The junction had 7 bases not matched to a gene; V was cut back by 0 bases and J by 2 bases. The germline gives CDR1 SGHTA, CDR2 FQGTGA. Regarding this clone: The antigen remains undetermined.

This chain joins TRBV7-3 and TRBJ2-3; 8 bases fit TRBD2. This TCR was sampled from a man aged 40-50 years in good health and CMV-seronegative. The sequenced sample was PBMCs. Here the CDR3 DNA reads TGTGCCAGCAGCTTAACGGCGGGGCGGGGGGCCACAGATACGCAGTATTTT. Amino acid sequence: CASSLTAGRGATDTQYF.